The rows below give T cell receptor beta chains drawn from one sample of a study of PD-1 blockade in classical Hodgkin lymphoma. Clones were read by immunoSEQ multiplex PCR, and TCRdb kept only the in-frame ones, dropping some. This sample has about 24,000 clones; 69% occur once, and the top ten carry more than 3%. The sample was peripheral blood mononuclear cells (PBMCs), taken at baseline. All receptors come from a human donor with classical Hodgkin lymphoma. The CDR3 runs from the conserved cysteine through the conserved F or W. The D gene is left open where the match is weak. The listing skips clone size in some rows; elsewhere it reads once, few, many or a size class.

TRBV5-1,few,TRBJ2-7,13,NA,CASSLTSSYEQYF,TGCGCCAGCAGCTTGACTAGCTCCTACGAGCAGTACTTC
TRBV2,NA,TRBJ1-6,15,TRBD1,CASSETGAYNSPLHF,TGTGCCAGCAGTGAGACAGGGGCATATAATTCACCCCTCCACTTT
TRBV13,NA,TRBJ2-7,16,NA,CASSLKGWRGDYEQYF,TGTGCCAGCAGCTTAAAAGGGTGGCGAGGGGACTACGAGCAGTACTTC
TRBV7-2,NA,TRBJ1-5,14,NA,CASSLTSRDQPQHF,TGTGCCAGCAGCTTAACGTCCCGGGATCAGCCCCAGCATTTT
TRBV5-1,NA,TRBJ2-7,12,NA,CASSLAGDEQYF,TGCGCCAGCAGCTTGGCAGGGGACGAGCAGTACTTC
TRBV18,NA,TRBJ1-1,13,NA,CASSPEGGTEAFF,TGTGCCAGCTCACCGGAGGGGGGCACTGAAGCTTTCTTT
TRBV5-8,few,TRBJ1-2,16,TRBD1,CASSPVGTANPSGYTF,TGTGCCAGCAGCCCGGTCGGGACAGCAAATCCGTCTGGCTACACCTTC
TRBV27,few,TRBJ1-2,15,NA,CASSLSIGFSYGYTF,TGTGCCAGCAGTTTATCGATCGGGTTCAGCTATGGCTACACCTTC
TRBV25-1,few,TRBJ2-5,15,TRBD1,CASSEAGGTQETQYF,TGTGCCAGCAGCGAAGCAGGGGGAACCCAAGAGACCCAGTACTTC
TRBV4-1,few,TRBJ1-6,15,NA,CASSRVGEGSSPLHF,TGCGCCAGCAGCCGAGTAGGGGAGGGGAGTTCACCCCTCCACTTT
TRBV28,NA,TRBJ2-7,14,TRBD2,CASSHSGVSYEQYF,TGTGCCAGCAGCCATAGCGGGGTCTCCTACGAGCAGTACTTC
TRBV27,NA,TRBJ2-1,14,NA,CASSTQDSYNEQFF,TGTGCCAGCAGTACTCAGGACTCCTACAATGAGCAGTTCTTC
TRBV28,NA,TRBJ1-2,14,NA,CASSRGDSQNGYTF,TGTGCCAGCAGTCGAGGGGATTCCCAGAATGGCTACACCTTC
TRBV2,NA,TRBJ1-2,14,TRBD1,CASSVTGELYGYTF,TGTGCCAGCAGTGTGACAGGGGAACTCTATGGCTACACCTTC
TRBV5-4,NA,TRBJ1-2,16,NA,CASSLWTLVGNYGYTF,TGTGCCAGCAGCTTGTGGACCCTGGTGGGTAACTATGGCTACACCTTC
TRBV5-1,NA,TRBJ2-5,11,NA,CASSLEETQYF,TGCGCCAGCAGCTTGGAAGAGACCCAGTACTTC
TRBV10-3,NA,TRBJ2-2,18,TRBD1,CAISEPGQGDTYTGELFF,TGTGCCATCAGTGAGCCGGGACAGGGGGATACATACACCGGGGAGCTGTTTTTT
TRBV11-2,medium-sized,TRBJ2-7,14,NA,CASSLAGQTYEQYF,TGTGCCAGCAGCTTAGCCGGACAGACCTACGAGCAGTACTTC
TRBV19,NA,TRBJ2-5,15,TRBD1,CASSVGTGAGETQYF,TGTGCCAGTAGTGTCGGGACAGGGGCGGGGGAGACCCAGTACTTC
TRBV10-3,NA,TRBJ1-1,11,NA,CAIIWGTEAFF,TGTGCCATCATCTGGGGAACTGAAGCTTTCTTT
TRBV5-5,NA,TRBJ2-3,15,NA,CASSFMGDHTDTQYF,TGTGCCAGCAGCTTCATGGGGGACCACACAGATACGCAGTATTTT
TRBV10-3,NA,TRBJ1-2,10,NA,CAIMGDGYTF,TGTGCCATCATGGGGGATGGCTACACCTTC
TRBV10-3,NA,TRBJ1-2,15,NA,CAISESGRDGYGYTF,TGTGCCATCAGTGAGTCGGGCAGGGATGGCTATGGCTACACCTTC
TRBV6-6,NA,TRBJ2-5,15,NA,CASSLPGPGIETQYF,TGTGCCAGCAGCCTTCCGGGACCTGGGATAGAGACCCAGTACTTC
TRBV7-9,NA,TRBJ1-4,13,NA,CASQGGTLEKLFF,TGTGCCAGCCAAGGCGGGACGCTAGAAAAACTGTTTTTT
TRBV4-2,NA,TRBJ2-3,16,NA,CASSQVGSSVLDTQYF,TGTGCCAGCAGCCAAGTAGGCTCTAGCGTATTAGATACGCAGTATTTT
TRBV5-7,NA,TRBJ2-2,17,NA,CASSLVQGLVNTGELFF,TGTGCCAGCAGCTTGGTCCAGGGGTTGGTAAACACCGGGGAGCTGTTTTTT
TRBV20-1,few,TRBJ1-1,11,NA,CSAREVWEAFF,TGCAGTGCTAGAGAGGTTTGGGAAGCTTTCTTT
TRBV2,NA,TRBJ2-1,15,TRBD2,CASSEPVGRVNEQFF,TGTGCCAGCAGTGAACCGGTTGGGAGGGTCAATGAGCAGTTCTTC
TRBV5-4,NA,TRBJ2-1,18,TRBD1,CASSLGAPGTGVYNEQFF,TGTGCCAGCAGCTTGGGGGCGCCCGGGACAGGGGTTTACAATGAGCAGTTCTTC
TRBV29-1,NA,TRBJ2-4,13,NA,CSVARGAWDIQYF,TGCAGCGTTGCCAGGGGGGCCTGGGACATTCAGTACTTC
TRBV28,once,TRBJ1-3,12,NA,CASAKSRNTIYF,TGTGCCAGCGCAAAGTCGCGAAACACCATATATTTT
TRBV7-8,few,TRBJ2-5,17,TRBD2,CASSGTSGGLLQETQYF,TGTGCCAGCAGCGGGACTAGCGGGGGGCTCCTCCAAGAGACCCAGTACTTC
TRBV5-1,NA,TRBJ1-6,15,NA,CASSLAGPVSGPLHF,TGCGCCAGCAGCTTGGCCGGTCCCGTTAGCGGGCCCCTCCACTTT
TRBV29-1,NA,TRBJ1-2,13,NA,CSVVEEDQGGYTF,TGCAGCGTTGTAGAGGAAGATCAAGGTGGCTACACCTTC
TRBV21-1,once,TRBJ2-3,14,NA,CALVRNTSTDTQYF,TGTGCCCTAGTGCGGAATACTAGCACAGATACGCAGTATTTT
TRBV10-3,NA,TRBJ1-5,14,NA,CAISEGAEGQPQHF,TGTGCCATCAGTGAAGGGGCAGAGGGTCAGCCCCAGCATTTT
TRBV5-1,NA,TRBJ2-4,14,NA,CASGLSVAKNIQYF,TGCGCCAGCGGGCTTTCAGTGGCCAAAAACATTCAGTACTTC
TRBV18,NA,TRBJ1-2,14,NA,CASSPSQQGDGYTF,TGTGCCAGCTCACCCTCTCAACAAGGGGATGGCTACACCTTC
TRBV19,NA,TRBJ1-6,15,NA,CASRGQNYMDSPLHF,TGTGCCAGTAGGGGTCAAAACTATATGGATTCACCCCTCCACTTT
TRBV27,few,TRBJ2-2,15,TRBD1,CASSLSGQGNGELFF,TGTGCCAGCAGTTTATCGGGACAGGGGAACGGGGAGCTGTTTTTT
TRBV28,NA,TRBJ2-3,14,NA,CASTSPTSTDTQYF,TGTGCCAGCACCTCGCCCACTAGCACAGATACGCAGTATTTT
TRBV2,NA,TRBJ1-2,13,NA,CASSPRQNYGYTF,TGTGCCAGCAGCCCAAGACAGAACTATGGCTACACCTTC
TRBV28,NA,TRBJ2-3,15,TRBD1,CASRGTGGLTDTQYF,TGTGCCAGCAGGGGGACAGGGGGACTGACAGATACGCAGTATTTT
TRBV5-1,NA,TRBJ1-2,12,NA,CASSYAGTGYTF,TGCGCCAGCAGCTACGCCGGGACTGGCTACACCTTC
TRBV4-1,NA,TRBJ1-2,15,TRBD1,CASSQEPDRGYGYTF,TGCGCCAGCAGCCAAGAACCCGACAGGGGATATGGCTACACCTTC
TRBV19,NA,TRBJ1-1,14,NA,CASSRGAENTEAFF,TGTGCCAGTAGTAGGGGGGCAGAGAACACTGAAGCTTTCTTT
TRBV2,few,TRBJ1-2,15,TRBD1,CASSDGQGYQNGYTF,TGTGCCAGCAGTGATGGACAGGGCTATCAAAATGGCTACACCTTC
TRBV27,NA,TRBJ1-1,17,NA,CASSSRWTGEMNTEAFF,TGTGCCAGCAGTTCACGTTGGACGGGGGAGATGAACACTGAAGCTTTCTTT
TRBV13,NA,TRBJ2-1,17,TRBD2,CASIPPPGGGPGNEQFF,TGTGCCAGCATCCCCCCTCCGGGGGGGGGCCCCGGGAATGAGCAGTTCTTC
TRBV19,NA,TRBJ2-7,14,TRBD2,CASSISGGAHEQYF,TGTGCCAGTAGTATCAGCGGGGGGGCGCACGAGCAGTACTTC